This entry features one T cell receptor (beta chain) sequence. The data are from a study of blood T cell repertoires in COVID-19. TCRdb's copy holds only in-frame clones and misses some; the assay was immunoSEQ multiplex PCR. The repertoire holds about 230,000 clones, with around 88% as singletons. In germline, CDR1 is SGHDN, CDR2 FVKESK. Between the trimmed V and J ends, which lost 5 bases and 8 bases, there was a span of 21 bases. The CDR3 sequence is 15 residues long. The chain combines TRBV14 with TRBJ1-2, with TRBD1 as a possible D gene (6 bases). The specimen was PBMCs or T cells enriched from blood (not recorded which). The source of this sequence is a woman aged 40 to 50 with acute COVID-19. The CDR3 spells CASSILTGLTWGYTF. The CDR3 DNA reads TGTGCCAGCAGCATATTGACAGGCCTAACTTGGGGCTACACCTTC.